This T cell receptor (beta chain) was retrieved from a study of identical twins. General study points: Memory repertoires lacked the insertion deficit that abundant cord blood beta clonotypes showed.

This CDR3 contains 12 residues. The germline gives CDR1 MNHEY, CDR2 SVGEGT. V lost 6 bases and J 5 bases, leaving 10 bases between the germline ends. TCRdb called the 5' RACE reads again in MiXCR, with one record for every CDR3 protein. Here the sample spans about 570,000 distinct CDR3 sequences, roughly 9.5% being singletons. Many counts were recorded for this clonotype. Its antigen remains unidentified. The same sample was also studied in work on yellow fever vaccine responses in identical twins.

This TCR came from a woman younger than 30 in good health. The rearrangement joins TRBV6-2 or TRBV6-3 to TRBJ1-1; tentative D call: TRBD1 (5 bases). The sample taken for sequencing was PBMCs. Written as DNA, the CDR3 is TGTGCCAGCAGCCGGCAGGGAACTGAAGCTTTCTTT. Translated, it gives CASSRQGTEAFF.